One and the same sample provided the 25 T cell receptor beta chains below, sequenced in a study of T cells in Graves' hyperthyroidism and ophthalmopathy. TCR beta CDR3 sequences were amplified from RNA transcripts. The HTBI primer set served for first-round RT-PCR of the TCR CDR3. Using its own MiXCR run on the multiplex PCR reads, TCRdb lists one record per CDR3 protein. The table includes over 400,000 distinct CDR3 sequences, over 12% detected once. The sequenced sample was blood. All receptors come from a man in his late teens or twenties with Graves' ophthalmopathy.

This clonotype was found many times. The chain carries TRBV2 and TRBJ2-7; D unclear. V lost 6 bases and J lost 4, with 10 bases in between. Germline assignment: CDR1 SNHLY and CDR2 FYNNEI. This CDR3 has 12 amino acids. The CDR3: CASSPKGYEQYF. The CDR3 DNA sequence: TGTGCCAGCAGCCCGAAGGGTTACGAGCAGTACTTC.

In its sample, this clonotype was seen many times. The chain joins TRBV7-3 to TRBJ2-3, with 11 nucleotides matching TRBD2. The trim removed 4 bases at V and 5 bases at J, leaving 8 bases unmatched. Per germline, CDR1 SGHTA and CDR2 FQGTGA. The CDR3 runs 16 residues. CDR3 sequence: CASSSGLAGGQDTQYF. In DNA, the CDR3 is TGTGCCAGCAGCTCAGGGCTAGCGGGAGGACAAGATACGCAGTATTTT. Full variable domain (rest looked up from reference TRBV7-3 and TRBJ2-3): GAGVSQTPSNKVTEKGKYVELRCDPISGHTALYWYRQSLGQGPEFLIYFQGTGAADDSGLPNDRFFAVRPEGSVSTLKIQRTERGDSAVYLCASSSGLAGGQDTQYFGPGTRLTVL.

The sample holds a few counts of this clonotype. The V call is TRBV7-9, the J call TRBJ1-1; 9 nucleotides match TRBD1. Germline V gives CDR1 SEHNR, CDR2 FQNEAQ (reference sequence). The V and J ends lost 4 bases and 5 bases, in that order; junction bases with no gene match: 5. This CDR3 region has 14 residues. DNA of the CDR3: TGTGCCAGCAGCTCGGAAGGACAGGGGACTGAAGCTTTCTTT. Amino acids: CASSSEGQGTEAFF.

This clonotype showed up many times. This chain connects TRBV7-6 to TRBJ2-3, with TRBD1 as a possible D gene (5 bases). The CDR3 runs 16 residues. V dropped 1 base and J dropped 1 base, with 12 bases sitting between them. Germline CDR1 is SGHVS and CDR2 is FNYEAQ. The CDR3 region has the DNA TGTGCCAGCAGCTTAGGACAGATGGCCGGCACAGATACGCAGTATTTT. Translating gives CASSLGQMAGTDTQYF. Drawing the rest from reference TRBV7-6 and TRBJ2-3, the complete variable domain is GAGVSQSPRYKVTKRGQDVALRCDPISGHVSLYWYRQALGQGPEFLTYFNYEAQQDKSGLPNDRFSAERPEGSISTLTIQRTEQRDSAMYRCASSLGQMAGTDTQYFGPGTRLTVL.

This clonotype showed up many times. This chain joins TRBV7-9 and TRBJ1-1; TRBD1 matches at 10 bases. CDR3 length: 16 residues. Per germline, CDR1 SEHNR and CDR2 FQNEAQ (reference sequence). V lost 3 bases to trimming and J lost 4 bases; unmatched junction nucleotides: 8. The CDR3 nucleotides are TGTGCCAGCAGCTTTCTGGACAGGGGGGACGGCACTGAAGCTTTCTTT. Amino acids: CASSFLDRGDGTEAFF.

The chain couples TRBV5-1 to TRBJ2-7, with 13 bases lining up with TRBD2. Germline CDR1 SGHRS, CDR2 YFSETQ. There are 16 residues in the CDR3. Trimming took 3 bases from V and 4 from J; bases not matched to a gene: 7. The DNA of the CDR3 is TGCGCCAGCAGCTCGACTAGCGGGAGGTATCTGTACGAGCAGTACTTC. This translates into CASSSTSGRYLYEQYF.

This clonotype came up many times. The chain has TRBV19 and TRBJ2-2, with D uncertain. The CDR3 length is 12 residues. The V and J ends lost 6 bases and 6 bases respectively, with 8 bases between them. CDR1 and CDR2 (germline): LNHDA, SQIVND (reference sequence). The chain's CDR3 is CASRDWAGELFF. The CDR3 bases are TGTGCCAGTAGAGACTGGGCCGGGGAGCTGTTTTTT. Looking up the rest from reference TRBV19 and TRBJ2-2 gives the full variable domain: DGGITQSPKYLFRKEGQNVTLSCEQNLNHDAMYWYRQDPGQGLRLIYYSQIVNDFQKGDIAEGYSVSREKKESFPLTVTSAQKNPTAFYLCASRDWAGELFFGEGSRLTVL.

This clonotype was seen many times. This chain joins TRBV20-1 and TRBJ2-2; possibly TRBD2 for D (6 bases). The CDR3 is made up of 13 amino acids. Germline CDR1 and CDR2: DFQATT and SNEGSKA (reference sequence). V was clipped by 1 base and J by 5 bases, with 8 bases between them. The CDR3 DNA sequence: TGCAGTGCTAGAGCTAGCGTAACCGGGGAGCTGTTTTTT. It translates to CSARASVTGELFF.

In its sample, this clonotype was seen a few times. The chain uses TRBV19 and TRBJ2-1; 13 bases match TRBD2. The CDR3 runs to 18 residues. In germline, CDR1 is LNHDA, CDR2 SQIVND (reference sequence). V gave up 5 bases and J gave up 3 bases; unmatched junction bases: 10. The CDR3 DNA is TGTGCCAGTAGTCCCAATCGACTAGCGGGGGGCCACTACAATGAGCAGTTCTTC. Protein product: CASSPNRLAGGHYNEQFF.

This clonotype was detected once. The J gene is TRBJ2-3, the V gene TRBV30; the D is unclear. This CDR3 is 13 amino acids long. Germline V gene data show CDR1 as GTSNPN and CDR2 as SVGIG (reference sequence). V was cut by 4 bases and J by 1 base, with 9 bases left in between. CDR3 amino acids: CAWMGPGTDTQYF. Written as DNA, the CDR3 is TGTGCCTGGATGGGTCCCGGCACAGATACGCAGTATTTT.

This clonotype was observed at least ten times. The chain combines TRBV3-1 with TRBJ1-5; no clear D. This CDR3 contains 13 residues. V was trimmed by 4 bases and J by 5 bases, leaving 9 bases between them. CDR1 is LGHDT and CDR2 is YNNKEL in the germline V gene (reference sequence). DNA of the CDR3: TGTGCCAGCAGCCGCGGTTGGGATCAGCCCCAGCATTTT. Translating it yields CASSRGWDQPQHF. Full variable domain (remainder filled in from reference TRBV3-1 and TRBJ1-5): DTAVSQTPKYLVTQMGNDKSIKCEQNLGHDTMYWYKQDSKKFLKIMFSYNNKELIINETVPNRFSPKSPDKAHLNLHINSLELGDSAVYFCASSRGWDQPQHFGDGTRLSIL.

This clonotype showed up many times. This rearrangement joins TRBV10-3 to TRBJ1-1, with D hard to call. V was pared by 7 bases and J by 0 bases, with 12 bases between. CDR3 length equals 14 residues. Germline V gene data show CDR1 as ENHRY and CDR2 as SYGVKD. The chain's CDR3 is CAINSGSLNTEAFF. In DNA, the CDR3 is TGTGCCATCAACTCGGGATCTCTGAACACTGAAGCTTTCTTT.

The sample holds many counts of this clonotype. The gene calls are TRBV10-3 and TRBJ2-2; D may be TRBD1 (5 bases). Trimming left V 6 bases short and J 5 bases short, with 16 bases between. This CDR3 region has 15 residues. Germline V lookup: CDR1 ENHRY, CDR2 SYGVKD. The CDR3 coding sequence is TGTGCCATCAGCGAAGGGGTAGCTCGGACCGGGGAGCTGTTTTTT. It is translated as CAISEGVARTGELFF.

The table lists this clonotype with many counts. The chain couples TRBV18 to TRBJ2-3; D remains unclear. The V and J ends lost 1 base and 6 bases respectively, with 11 bases between them. This CDR3 spans 14 amino acids. CDR1 is KGHSH, CDR2 LQKENI, per germline. The CDR3 DNA reads as TGTGCCAGCTCACCACGCCTAGTCCTGGATACGCAGTATTTT. Protein product: CASSPRLVLDTQYF. The full variable domain, completed using reference TRBV18 and TRBJ2-3, is NAGVMQNPRHLVRRRGQEARLRCSPMKGHSHVYWYRQLPEEGLKFMVYLQKENIIDESGMPKERFSAEFPKEGPSILRIQQVVRGDSAAYFCASSPRLVLDTQYFGPGTRLTVL.

This clonotype was counted between two and nine times. The chain joins TRBV4-1 to TRBJ1-2, with unresolved D. CDR3 length: 15 amino acids. V was clipped by 0 bases and J by 4 bases, with 12 bases between them. Germline V lookup: CDR1 MGHRA, CDR2 YSYEKL. The CDR3 here is CASSQDWGGSYGYTF. CDR3 DNA sequence: TGCGCCAGCAGCCAAGATTGGGGAGGGTCCTATGGCTACACCTTC.

This clonotype was picked up many times. The chain recombines TRBV29-1 with TRBJ2-5; 8 bases agree with TRBD2. Unmatched junction bases numbered 6, after V lost 1 base and J lost 2 bases. CDR3 length equals 15 residues. CDR1 is SQVTM, CDR2 ANQGSEA, per germline. In DNA, the CDR3 is TGCAGCGTTGAAGGAGTAGCGGGGAAACAAGAGACCCAGTACTTC. This gives the protein CSVEGVAGKQETQYF.

This clonotype was picked up many times. This chain uses TRBV20-1 with TRBJ1-2, with no clear D. Between the trimmed V and J ends, which lost 1 base and 2 bases, there was a span of 8 bases. The CDR3 contains 13 residues. Germline CDR1 and CDR2: DFQATT and SNEGSKA (reference sequence). CDR3 DNA: TGCAGTGCTAGAGTCAGGCCAAACTATGGCTACACCTTC. As protein: CSARVRPNYGYTF.

The rearrangement uses TRBV6-1 and TRBJ2-5, with 7 bases identical to TRBD2. Germline V lookup: CDR1 MNHNS, CDR2 SASEGT. With 8 bases clipped from V and 6 bases from J, the junction kept 6 bases outside the gene matches. CDR3 size: 12 residues. The CDR3 DNA reads TGTGCCAGCTTTGCGGGAGAAAAGACCCAGTACTTC. It is translated as CASFAGEKTQYF.

This clonotype was detected many times. V is TRBV13 and J is TRBJ1-2; tentative D call: TRBD1 (6 bases). This CDR3 has 16 amino acids. Germline V gene lookup returns CDR1 PRHDT and CDR2 FYEKMQ (reference sequence). The ends were cut back, 6 bases at V and 1 base at J, with 18 bases in the middle. CDR3 sequence (DNA): TGTGCCAGCAGTTTAAATCAGGACAGCATTAACTATGGCTACACCTTC. Residues: CASSLNQDSINYGYTF.

This clonotype was seen many times. The chain is built from TRBV3-1 and TRBJ1-2; D is unresolved. Looked up from germline, CDR1 is LGHDT and CDR2 is YNNKEL (reference sequence). The V gene lost 1 base and the J gene lost 0 bases, with 9 bases spanning the gap. The CDR3 spans 15 residues. This chain's CDR3 is CASSQAPTPNYGYTF. CDR3 DNA sequence: TGTGCCAGCAGCCAAGCTCCCACCCCTAACTATGGCTACACCTTC.

This clonotype was counted a few times. The V and J genes are TRBV18 and TRBJ2-3; D is ambiguous. V was trimmed by 8 bases and J by 2 bases, leaving 5 bases between them. The germline CDR1 and CDR2 sequences are KGHSH and LQKENI. This CDR3 has 11 amino acids. The CDR3 sequence: CASLDTDTQYF. The DNA of the CDR3 is TGTGCCAGCCTAGACACAGATACGCAGTATTTT.

The V and J genes are TRBV14 and TRBJ1-2; D is undetermined. The CDR3 loop spans 13 amino acids. Trimming took off 4 bases at V and 2 bases at J, with 8 bases between the two ends. CDR1 and CDR2 from the germline V gene are SGHDN and FVKESK. The CDR3 DNA reads as TGTGCCAGCAGCCCCCGCCAGAACTATGGCTACACCTTC. Translation: CASSPRQNYGYTF. Combining the CDR3 with reference TRBV14 and TRBJ1-2 gives the whole variable domain EAGVTQFPSHSVIEKGQTVTLRCDPISGHDNLYWYRRVMGKEIKFLLHFVKESKQDESGMPNNRFLAERTGGTYSTLKVQPAELEDSGVYFCASSPRQNYGYTFGSGTRLTVV.

CDR3 protein: CASMGRGQETQYF. The CDR3 DNA sequence: TGTGCCAGCATGGGGCGGGGACAAGAGACCCAGTACTTC. V gene TRBV2 combines with J gene TRBJ2-5; a possible D gene is TRBD2 (6 bases). Trimming pared 7 bases from V and 2 bases from J, leaving 11 bases between. There are 13 residues in the CDR3. Germline CDR1 SNHLY, CDR2 FYNNEI.

This clonotype was recorded many times. The chain employs TRBV2 and TRBJ2-3, with D unclear. Germline CDR1 SNHLY, CDR2 FYNNEI. V was pared by 9 bases and J by 5 bases, with 15 bases between. The CDR3 is 13 residues long. In DNA form, the CDR3 reads TGTGCCAGTCGACAAAACTCAGGAGATACGCAGTATTTT. It translates to CASRQNSGDTQYF.

This clonotype was counted only a few times. The rearrangement joins TRBV20-1 to TRBJ1-6, with 7 bases matching TRBD1. Germline V CDR1 and CDR2: DFQATT, SNEGSKA (reference sequence). The ends lost 1 base at V and 11 bases at J; junction bases unmatched: 8. The CDR3 spans 14 residues. This CDR3 is CSARGPDRYPPLHF. The DNA of the CDR3 is TGCAGTGCTAGAGGGCCGGACAGGTATCCACCCCTCCACTTT.